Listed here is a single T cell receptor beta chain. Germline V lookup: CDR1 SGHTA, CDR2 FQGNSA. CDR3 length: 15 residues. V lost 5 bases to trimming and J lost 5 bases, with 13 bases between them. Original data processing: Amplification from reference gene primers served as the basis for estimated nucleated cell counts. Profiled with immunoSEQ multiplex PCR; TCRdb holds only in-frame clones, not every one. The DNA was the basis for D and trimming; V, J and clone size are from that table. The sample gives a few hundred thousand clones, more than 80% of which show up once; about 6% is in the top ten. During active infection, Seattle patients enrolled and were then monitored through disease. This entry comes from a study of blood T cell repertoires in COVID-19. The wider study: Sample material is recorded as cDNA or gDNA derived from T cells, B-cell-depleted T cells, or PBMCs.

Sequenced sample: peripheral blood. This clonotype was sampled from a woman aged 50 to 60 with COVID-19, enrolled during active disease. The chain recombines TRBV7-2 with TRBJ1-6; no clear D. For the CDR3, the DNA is TGTGCCAGCAGCCTACTTTCGTCCAATAATTCACCCCTCCACTTT. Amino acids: CASSLLSSNNSPLHF.